The 25 T cell receptor beta chains presented below share a single source sample, sequenced in a study of cytomegalovirus exposure and HLA in healthy donors. PCR involved 60 Vbeta and 13 Jbeta primers. Libraries were prepared by immunoSEQ multiplex PCR; TCRdb keeps only in-frame clonotypes and omits some of them. The sample consists of 130,000 or so clones, roughly 80% of them appearing once. Sequencing input: PBMCs. Receptors were obtained from a woman aged 40 to 50 in good health and CMV-seronegative.

The chain recombines TRBV19 with TRBJ1-1; TRBD1 is a possible D gene (6 bases). The CDR3 runs to 16 residues. Germline assignment: CDR1 LNHDA and CDR2 SQIVND (reference sequence). Trimming took 3 bases from V and 2 from J, leaving 16 bases between them. The DNA for the CDR3 is TGTGCCAGTAGTATTTCCAGGGGCCGGGGAAACACTGAAGCTTTCTTT. This translates into CASSISRGRGNTEAFF.

This clone has just a few counts. The chain has TRBV11-2 and TRBJ2-3; D is undetermined. Trimming took 4 bases from V and 6 from J, leaving 5 bases between them. Germline CDR1 SGHAT, CDR2 FQNNGV. This CDR3 is built from 11 residues. Here the CDR3 DNA reads TGTGCCAGCAGCTCAATCGATACGCAGTATTTT. Translated, it gives CASSSIDTQYF.

Points on this clone: Since the CDR3 does not end with the conserved phenylalanine or tryptophan, this likely comes from a read error. No DNA is shown, since the ends of the CDR3 on it are uncertain; the CDR3 is the one TCRdb lists. The V gene is TRBV7-7, the J gene TRBJ1-2; the listed D gene, TRBD1, was not tested against the DNA. Germline loops: CDR1 SSHAT, CDR2 FNYEAQ (reference sequence). Termini included, the CDR3 measures 10 amino acids. This CDR3 reads CASSLGTGIL.

J is TRBJ1-4 and V is TRBV14; no firm D call. The V and J ends lost 3 bases and 8 bases respectively, with 13 bases between them. Germline V lookup: CDR1 SGHDN, CDR2 FVKESK. The CDR3 contains 14 residues. The CDR3 DNA reads as TGTGCCAGCAGCCACGGGGTGGGCGGAGAAAAACTGTTTTTT. It translates to CASSHGVGGEKLFF.

In this sample, this clone turned up a few times. The chain joins TRBV5-4 to TRBJ1-2; D is perhaps TRBD1 (5 bases). V dropped 4 bases and J dropped 0 bases, with 13 bases sitting between them. CDR3 length: 15 amino acids. Germline CDR1 is SGHNT and CDR2 is YYREEE (reference sequence). The chain's CDR3 is CASSPTTTANYGYTF. For the CDR3, the DNA is TGTGCCAGCAGCCCAACCACGACAGCTAACTATGGCTACACCTTC. The full variable domain, its missing parts supplied by reference TRBV5-4 and TRBJ1-2, is ETGVTQSPTHLIKTRGQQVTLRCSSQSGHNTVSWYQQALGQGPQFIFQYYREEENGRGNFPPRFSGLQFPNYSSELNVNALELDDSALYLCASSPTTTANYGYTFGSGTRLTVV.

The V gene is TRBV7-9, the J gene TRBJ1-2, with D perhaps TRBD1 (6 bases). V was pared by 5 bases and J by 11 bases, with 15 bases between. CDR3 length: 12 amino acids. Germline V gene sequence: CDR1 SEHNR, CDR2 FQNEAQ (reference sequence). CDR3 nucleotide sequence: TGTGCCAGCAGCCCCCCACAGGGTGCTTACACCTTC. It encodes CASSPPQGAYTF.

The chain links TRBV28 to TRBJ1-1; no reliable D call. This CDR3 spans 15 amino acids. Trimming shortened V by 5 bases and J by 4 bases, and 17 bases separated the two germline ends. Germline V gene sequence: CDR1 MDHEN, CDR2 SYDVKM. The CDR3 bases are TGTGCCAGCAGTGTACACAAAGCCGGGAGCACTGAAGCTTTCTTT. Its protein is CASSVHKAGSTEAFF.

This sequence joins TRBV19 and TRBJ1-2; 7 bases align to TRBD1. The length of the CDR3 is 13 residues. After removal of 6 bases from V and 10 bases from J, the junction contained 11 bases not matched to a gene. Germline CDR1 is LNHDA and CDR2 is SQIVND (reference sequence). CDR3 amino acids: CASRPGTAPSYTF. CDR3 sequence (DNA): TGTGCCAGTAGGCCGGGGACAGCACCGTCCTACACCTTC.

The V and J genes are TRBV5-1 and TRBJ2-7; D may be TRBD2 (5 bases). Trimming cost V 4 bases and J 0 bases, with 11 bases left between them. The CDR3 consists of 14 residues. Germline V lookup: CDR1 SGHRS, CDR2 YFSETQ. CDR3 sequence (DNA): TGCGCCAGCAGCGCTAGCCGTCTCTCCTACGAGCAGTACTTC. Translated, it gives CASSASRLSYEQYF.

The chain employs TRBV7-9 and TRBJ2-1, with 9 bases identical to TRBD2. This CDR3 is built from 19 residues. Germline V lookup: CDR1 SEHNR, CDR2 FQNEAQ (reference sequence). The J segment lost 0 bases and the V segment lost 5 bases, leaving 14 bases of the junction unmatched. CDR3 sequence: CASSATPGLAVSSYNEQFF. The CDR3 region has the DNA TGTGCCAGCAGCGCTACTCCGGGACTAGCAGTGAGCTCCTACAATGAGCAGTTCTTC.

This clone was seen a handful of times. The genes are TRBV13 and TRBJ2-7; 8 nucleotides align to TRBD2. Germline CDR1 reads PRHDT; CDR2 reads FYEKMQ (reference sequence). This CDR3 region has 14 residues. V shed 5 bases, J shed 2 bases, and the junction held 5 bases outside the gene matches. CDR3: CASSNSGIAYEQYF. The CDR3 DNA is TGTGCCAGCAGCAATAGCGGGATCGCCTACGAGCAGTACTTC.

The chain carries TRBV11-2 and TRBJ2-5, with D possibly matching TRBD2 (6 bases). The length of the CDR3 is 14 residues. V gave up 5 bases and J gave up 2 bases, with 12 bases separating them. Germline lookup yields CDR1 SGHAT and CDR2 FQNNGV. For the CDR3, the DNA is TGTGCCAGCAGCGGCGGGACTCAACAAGAGACCCAGTACTTC. It is translated as CASSGGTQQETQYF. Full variable domain (rest looked up from reference TRBV11-2 and TRBJ2-5): EAGVAQSPRYKIIEKRQSVAFWCNPISGHATLYWYQQILGQGPKLLIQFQNNGVVDDSQLPKDRFSAERLKGVDSTLKIQPAKLEDSAVYLCASSGGTQQETQYFGPGTRLLVL.

Sample share makes this clone medium-sized. The chain carries TRBV19 and TRBJ1-2; 7 bases fit TRBD1. Germline trimming cut 2 bases from V and 4 bases from J; bases unmatched to any gene: 7. From germline, CDR1 is LNHDA and CDR2 SQIVND (reference sequence). This CDR3 region has 15 residues. CDR3 region: CASSIPRQGVYGYTF. The CDR3 DNA reads TGTGCCAGTAGTATACCGAGACAGGGAGTCTATGGCTACACCTTC. Filled out from reference TRBV19 and TRBJ1-2, the complete variable domain reads DGGITQSPKYLFRKEGQNVTLSCEQNLNHDAMYWYRQDPGQGLRLIYYSQIVNDFQKGDIAEGYSVSREKKESFPLTVTSAQKNPTAFYLCASSIPRQGVYGYTFGSGTRLTVV.

This chain joins TRBV7-2 and TRBJ2-2; D uncertain. This CDR3 region has 14 residues. Germline values: CDR1 SGHTA, CDR2 FQGNSA. Trimming removed 1 base from V and 4 bases from J, with 7 bases in between. The CDR3 DNA reads as TGTGCCAGCAGCTTAGGCTACTCCACCGGGGAGCTGTTTTTT. It translates to CASSLGYSTGELFF.

The V and J genes are TRBV9 and TRBJ2-3; TRBD2 agrees at 7 bases. Germline trimming cut 0 bases from V and 2 bases from J; bases unmatched to any gene: 3. The CDR3 runs to 15 residues. Germline CDR1 SGDLS, CDR2 YYNGEE. The CDR3 DNA is TGTGCCAGCAGCGTAGGGGAGGGACCCACAGATACGCAGTATTTT. Amino acids: CASSVGEGPTDTQYF. The full variable domain, rest sourced from reference TRBV9 and TRBJ2-3, is DSGVTQTPKHLITATGQRVTLRCSPRSGDLSVYWYQQSLDQGLQFLIQYYNGEERAKGNILERFSAQQFPDLHSELNLSSLELGDSALYFCASSVGEGPTDTQYFGPGTRLTVL.

The CDR3: CASKDRENTEAFF. The CDR3 DNA sequence: TGTGCCAGCAAGGACAGAGAGAACACTGAAGCTTTCTTT. The chain employs TRBV5-8 and TRBJ1-1; D perhaps matches TRBD1 (6 bases). V lost 6 bases and J lost 1, with 10 bases in between. CDR3 length: 13 amino acids. Germline V gives CDR1 SGHTS, CDR2 YDEGEE.

V gene TRBV28 combines with J gene TRBJ2-3; D remains ambiguous. The CDR3 covers 11 residues. CDR1 is MDHEN, CDR2 SYDVKM, per germline. The V end lost 4 bases, the J end lost 6 bases, and 5 bases lay between the germline ends. Here the CDR3 reads CASSSRDTQYF. As DNA, the CDR3 is TGTGCCAGCAGTTCCCGGGATACGCAGTATTTT.

The table lists this clone with a few counts. This sequence joins TRBV7-2 and TRBJ1-4; no clear D gene. Germline V gene sequence: CDR1 SGHTA, CDR2 FQGNSA. The CDR3 spans 14 residues. Trimming shortened V by 3 bases and J by 3 bases, and 8 bases separated the two germline ends. The CDR3 nucleotides are TGTGCCAGCAGCTTCCAATCATCTAATGAAAAACTGTTTTTT. Its translation: CASSFQSSNEKLFF.

The rearrangement joins TRBV7-9 to TRBJ1-3, with D perhaps matching TRBD1 (5 bases). The CDR3 is 14 residues long. V lost 7 bases, J lost 4 bases, and 14 bases lay in between. Germline-derived CDR1 and CDR2 are SEHNR and FQNEAQ (reference sequence). CDR3 in DNA: TGTGCCAGCACCTTTACAGGCGCCGGAAACACCATATATTTT. The encoded protein is CASTFTGAGNTIYF.

This rearrangement joins TRBV10-3 to TRBJ1-1; D ambiguous. This CDR3 contains 14 residues. Germline CDR1 and CDR2: ENHRY and SYGVKD. The ends were cut back, 0 bases at V and 4 bases at J, with 9 bases in the middle. The DNA of the CDR3 is TGTGCCATCAGTGAGTCGATGAGGGCCACTGAAGCTTTCTTT. Encoded protein: CAISESMRATEAFF.

This chain connects TRBV11-2 to TRBJ2-5; TRBD2 aligns across 7 bases. CDR1 is SGHAT and CDR2 is FQNNGV in the germline V gene. V gave up 3 bases and J gave up 1 base; unmatched junction bases: 8. This CDR3 contains 16 residues. This chain's CDR3 is CASSFIGRGSQETQYF. The CDR3 nucleotides are TGTGCCAGCAGCTTTATAGGGCGGGGGTCCCAAGAGACCCAGTACTTC.

The CDR3 coding sequence is TGTGCCAGCCAGGCTGGCTATGGCTACACCTTC. Translating gives CASQAGYGYTF. The J gene is TRBJ1-2, the V gene TRBV28; D remains unclear. CDR3 length equals 11 residues. Per germline, CDR1 MDHEN and CDR2 SYDVKM. Trimming stripped 8 bases from V and 4 bases from J, with 8 bases between.

Comment on this clone: The junction does not match germline at one end; this may be a read error. The CDR3 protein is CASSLWGDSARETQYF. CDR3 DNA sequence: TGTGCTAGCAGCTTATGGGGGGACAGTGCCAGGGAGACCCAGTACTTC. The V gene is TRBV7-7, the J gene TRBJ2-5; D is perhaps TRBD1 (7 bases). Germline V gives CDR1 SSHAT, CDR2 FNYEAQ (reference sequence). The CDR3 extends over 16 amino acids.

DNA of the CDR3: TGCGCCAGCAGCTTGGGGAGGGCCGGGGCCAACGTCCTGACTTTC. This sequence encodes CASSLGRAGANVLTF. The rearrangement joins TRBV5-1 to TRBJ2-6, with a weak D call TRBD2 (6 bases). The CDR3 totals 15 residues. Trimming stripped 0 bases from V and 4 bases from J, with 8 bases between. The germline CDR1 and CDR2 sequences are SGHRS and YFSETQ.

The sample holds a few counts of this clone. The chain employs TRBV28 and TRBJ2-1; 7 bases are shared with TRBD2. Germline V CDR1 and CDR2: MDHEN, SYDVKM. V lost 4 bases and J lost 2; bases outside the gene matches: 5. This CDR3 is 15 amino acids long. This CDR3 reads CASSSASGTYNEQFF. In nucleotides, the CDR3 is TGTGCCAGCAGTTCAGCTAGCGGAACCTACAATGAGCAGTTCTTC.